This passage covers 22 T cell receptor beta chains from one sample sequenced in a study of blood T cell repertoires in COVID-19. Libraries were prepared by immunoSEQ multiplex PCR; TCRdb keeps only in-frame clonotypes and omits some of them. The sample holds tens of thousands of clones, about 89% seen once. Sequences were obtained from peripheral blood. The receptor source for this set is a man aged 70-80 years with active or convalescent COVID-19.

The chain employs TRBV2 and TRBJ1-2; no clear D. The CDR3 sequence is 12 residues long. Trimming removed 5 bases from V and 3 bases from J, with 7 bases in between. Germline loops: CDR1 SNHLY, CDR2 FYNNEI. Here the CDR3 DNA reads TGTGCCAGCAGTACAGATCACTATGGCTACACCTTC. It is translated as CASSTDHYGYTF.

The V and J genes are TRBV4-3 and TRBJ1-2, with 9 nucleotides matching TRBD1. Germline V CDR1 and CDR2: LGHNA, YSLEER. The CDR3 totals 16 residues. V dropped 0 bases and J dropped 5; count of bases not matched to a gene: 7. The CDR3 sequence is CASSQEPGTGLYGYTF. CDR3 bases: TGCGCCAGCAGCCAAGAACCCGGGACAGGGCTATATGGCTACACCTTC.

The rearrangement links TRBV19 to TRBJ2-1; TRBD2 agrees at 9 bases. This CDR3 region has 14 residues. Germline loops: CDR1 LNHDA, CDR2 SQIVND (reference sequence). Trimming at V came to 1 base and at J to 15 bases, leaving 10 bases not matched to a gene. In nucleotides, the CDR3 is TGTGCCAGTAGTATAGCACAGACTAGCGGAGTAGCGTTCTTC. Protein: CASSIAQTSGVAFF.

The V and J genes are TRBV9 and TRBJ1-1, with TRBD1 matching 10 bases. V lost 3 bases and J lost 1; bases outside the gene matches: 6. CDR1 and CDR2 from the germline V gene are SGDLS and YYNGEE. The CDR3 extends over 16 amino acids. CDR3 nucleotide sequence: TGTGCCAGCAGCGATGCTGACAGGGGGCGGAACACTGAAGCTTTCTTT. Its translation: CASSDADRGRNTEAFF.

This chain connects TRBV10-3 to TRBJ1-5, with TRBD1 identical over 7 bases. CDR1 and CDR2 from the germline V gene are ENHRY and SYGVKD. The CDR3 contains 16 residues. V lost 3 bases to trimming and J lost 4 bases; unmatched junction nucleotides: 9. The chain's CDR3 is CAISEQLAGGNQPQHF. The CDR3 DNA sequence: TGTGCCATCAGTGAACAATTGGCAGGGGGTAATCAGCCCCAGCATTTT.

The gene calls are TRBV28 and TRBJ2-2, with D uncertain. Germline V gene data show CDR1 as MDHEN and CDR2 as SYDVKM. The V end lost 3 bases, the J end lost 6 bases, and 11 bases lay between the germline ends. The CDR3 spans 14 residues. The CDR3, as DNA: TGTGCCAGCAGTTTTTCTGTACTACCCGGGGAGCTGTTTTTT. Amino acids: CASSFSVLPGELFF.

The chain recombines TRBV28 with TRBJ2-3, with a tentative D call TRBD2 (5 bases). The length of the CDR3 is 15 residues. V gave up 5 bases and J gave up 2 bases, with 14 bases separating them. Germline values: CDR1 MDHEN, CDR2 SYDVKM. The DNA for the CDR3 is TGTGCCAGCAGTAGAGGGCTAGCAGACACAGATACGCAGTATTTT. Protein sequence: CASSRGLADTDTQYF. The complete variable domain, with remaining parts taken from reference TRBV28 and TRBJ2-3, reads DVKVTQSSRYLVKRTGEKVFLECVQDMDHENMFWYRQDPGLGLRLIYFSYDVKMKEKGDIPEGYSVSREKKERFSLILESASTNQTSMYLCASSRGLADTDTQYFGPGTRLTVL.

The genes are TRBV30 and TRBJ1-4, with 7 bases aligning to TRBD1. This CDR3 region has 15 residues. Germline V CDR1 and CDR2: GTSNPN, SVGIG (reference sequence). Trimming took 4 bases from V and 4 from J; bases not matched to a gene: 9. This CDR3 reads CAWTTGQVNNEKLFF. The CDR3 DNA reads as TGTGCCTGGACCACCGGACAGGTGAATAATGAAAAACTGTTTTTT.

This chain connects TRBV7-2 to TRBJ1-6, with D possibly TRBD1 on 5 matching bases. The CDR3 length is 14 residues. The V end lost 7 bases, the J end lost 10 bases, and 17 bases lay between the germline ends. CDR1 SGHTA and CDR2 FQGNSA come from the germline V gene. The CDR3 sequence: CASTSSAGVSPLHF. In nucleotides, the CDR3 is TGTGCCAGCACCTCATCGGCGGGGGTCTCACCCCTCCACTTT.

Here the CDR3 DNA reads TGTGCCAGCAGCGTCTCCGGGACACTGAATGGCGGGGAGCTGTTTTTT. This codes for CASSVSGTLNGGELFF. The gene calls are TRBV9 and TRBJ2-2; TRBD1 is a possible D gene (6 bases). The germline V gene has CDR1 SGDLS and CDR2 YYNGEE. V was clipped by 2 bases and J by 7 bases, with 18 bases between them. The CDR3 has 16 amino acids.

The CDR3 nucleotides read TGTGCCAGCAGCCAAGGACTAGAAGCAAGGGCCCAGTACTTC. Translated, it gives CASSQGLEARAQYF. The chain joins TRBV3-1 (or the pseudogene TRBV3-2) to TRBJ2-5; TRBD2 is a possible D gene (6 bases). This CDR3 spans 14 amino acids. Germline CDR1 and CDR2: LGHDT and YNNKEL (reference sequence). V lost 1 base to trimming and J lost 9 bases, with 15 bases between them.

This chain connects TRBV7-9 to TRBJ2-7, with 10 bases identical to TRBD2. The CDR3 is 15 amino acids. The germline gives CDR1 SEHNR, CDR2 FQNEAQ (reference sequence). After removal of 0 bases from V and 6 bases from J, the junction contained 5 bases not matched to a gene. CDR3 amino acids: CASSLAGTSDREQYF. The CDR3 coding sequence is TGTGCCAGCAGCTTAGCCGGGACTAGCGATCGCGAGCAGTACTTC.

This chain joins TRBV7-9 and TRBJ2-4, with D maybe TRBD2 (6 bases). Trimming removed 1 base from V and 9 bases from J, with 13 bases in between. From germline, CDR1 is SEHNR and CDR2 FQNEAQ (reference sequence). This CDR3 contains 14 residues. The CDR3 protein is CASSLGRANPIQYF. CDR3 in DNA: TGTGCCAGCAGCTTAGGGAGGGCCAACCCCATTCAGTACTTC.

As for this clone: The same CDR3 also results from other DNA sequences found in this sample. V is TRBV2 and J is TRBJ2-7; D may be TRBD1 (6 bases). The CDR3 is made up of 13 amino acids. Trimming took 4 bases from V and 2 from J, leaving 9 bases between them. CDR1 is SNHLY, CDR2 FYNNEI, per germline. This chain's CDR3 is CASSGQVPYEQYF. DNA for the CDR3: TGTGCCAGCAGTGGACAGGTTCCCTACGAGCAGTACTTC.

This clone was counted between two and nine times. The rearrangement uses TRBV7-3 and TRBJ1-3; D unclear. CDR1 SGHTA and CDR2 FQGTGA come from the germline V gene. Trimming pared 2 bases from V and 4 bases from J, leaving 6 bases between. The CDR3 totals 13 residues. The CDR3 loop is CASSLGAGNTIYF. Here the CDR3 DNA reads TGTGCCAGCAGCTTAGGAGCCGGAAACACCATATATTTT.

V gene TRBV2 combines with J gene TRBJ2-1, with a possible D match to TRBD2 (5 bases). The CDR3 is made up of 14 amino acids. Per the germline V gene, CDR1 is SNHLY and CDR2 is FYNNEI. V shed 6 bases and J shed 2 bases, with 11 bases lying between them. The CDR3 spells CASSLRATYNEQFF. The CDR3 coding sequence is TGTGCCAGCAGCCTGCGGGCCACCTACAATGAGCAGTTCTTC.

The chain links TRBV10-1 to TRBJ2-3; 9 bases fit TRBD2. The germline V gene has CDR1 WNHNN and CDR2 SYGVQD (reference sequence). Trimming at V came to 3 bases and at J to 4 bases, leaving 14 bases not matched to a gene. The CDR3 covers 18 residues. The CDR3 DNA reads TGCGCCAGCAGTGAAACGAATGATCGGCGGGAGGGACCAGATACGCAGTATTTT. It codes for CASSETNDRREGPDTQYF.

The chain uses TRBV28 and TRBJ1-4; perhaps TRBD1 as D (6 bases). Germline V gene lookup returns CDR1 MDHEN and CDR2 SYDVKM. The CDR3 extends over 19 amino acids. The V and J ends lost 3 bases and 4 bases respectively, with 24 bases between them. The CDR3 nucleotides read TGTGCCAGCAGTTTCCGCAGGGGAGTCCGAGGGCTAGGTAATGAAAAACTGTTTTTT. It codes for CASSFRRGVRGLGNEKLFF. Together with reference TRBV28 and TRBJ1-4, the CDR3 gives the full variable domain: DVKVTQSSRYLVKRTGEKVFLECVQDMDHENMFWYRQDPGLGLRLIYFSYDVKMKEKGDIPEGYSVSREKKERFSLILESASTNQTSMYLCASSFRRGVRGLGNEKLFFGSGTQLSVL.

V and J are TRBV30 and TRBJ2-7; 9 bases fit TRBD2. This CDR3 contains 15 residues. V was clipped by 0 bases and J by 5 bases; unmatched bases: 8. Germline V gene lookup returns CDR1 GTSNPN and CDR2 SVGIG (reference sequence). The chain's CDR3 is CAWSVFGGRVNEQYF. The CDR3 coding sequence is TGTGCCTGGAGTGTATTTGGCGGGAGGGTTAACGAGCAGTACTTC.

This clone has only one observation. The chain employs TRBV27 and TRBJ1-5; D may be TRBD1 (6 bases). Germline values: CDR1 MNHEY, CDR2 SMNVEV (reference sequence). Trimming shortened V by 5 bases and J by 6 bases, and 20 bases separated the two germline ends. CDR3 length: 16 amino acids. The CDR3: CASSPHRAAASQPQHF. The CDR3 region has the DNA TGTGCCAGCAGTCCCCACAGGGCCGCCGCCAGTCAGCCCCAGCATTTT.

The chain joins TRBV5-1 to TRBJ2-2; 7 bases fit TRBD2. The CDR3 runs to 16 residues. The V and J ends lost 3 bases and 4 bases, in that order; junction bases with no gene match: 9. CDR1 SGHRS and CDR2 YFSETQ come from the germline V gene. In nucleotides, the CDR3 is TGCGCCAGCAGCTACCGGGACTATGGGGTCACCGGGGAGCTGTTTTTT. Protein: CASSYRDYGVTGELFF.

DNA for the CDR3: TGTGCCAGCACCACAGGCGGGGGGCGCGGGGAGCTGTTTTTT. As protein: CASTTGGGRGELFF. This chain connects TRBV28 to TRBJ2-2, with 8 nucleotides matching TRBD2. This CDR3 region has 14 residues. Germline-derived CDR1 and CDR2 are MDHEN and SYDVKM. V lost 7 bases to trimming and J lost 7 bases; unmatched junction nucleotides: 8. The full variable domain, completed using reference TRBV28 and TRBJ2-2, is DVKVTQSSRYLVKRTGEKVFLECVQDMDHENMFWYRQDPGLGLRLIYFSYDVKMKEKGDIPEGYSVSREKKERFSLILESASTNQTSMYLCASTTGGGRGELFFGEGSRLTVL.